In its sample, the clone carrying this TCR beta chain was seen many times. These data belong to a study of regulatory T cells in long-lasting Graves disease. The authors built TCR beta libraries using iRepertoire HTBI primers and Arm-PCR of CDR3 regions. Original data processing: In the combined samples, approximately 64 TRBV and 14 to 15 TRBJ segments were identified. A single record per CDR3 protein comes from TCRdb applying MiXCR to the multiplex PCR reads. The V and J calls here are based on TCRdb, not the publication. The data show 400,000 to 500,000 distinct CDR3 sequences, 12% to 15% seen once. Indicated time point: newly diagnosed GD, antithyroid drugs for less than 3 months. RNA extracted from PBMCs served as the sequencing template. Graves' disease diagnosis followed American Thyroid Association guidelines. An endocrinology unit in Xi'an, China, supplied the patients. The CDR3 sequence is 14 residues long. Trimming took off 3 bases at V and 5 bases at J, with 13 bases between the two ends.

This same sample was also part of a study on T cells in Graves' hyperthyroidism and ophthalmopathy. Per that study: A 13 V-J model separated ophthalmopathy from stable hyperthyroidism.

The source of this sequence is a woman between 50 and 59 years old with Graves disease. The sample here was peripheral blood mononuclear cells (PBMCs), taken at new diagnosis, from a patient treated with antithyroid drugs. J is TRBJ1-1 and V is TRBV12-3 or TRBV12-4; the D is unclear. The CDR3 sequence is CASSFHLGTTEAFF. CDR3 nucleotides: TGTGCCAGCAGTTTTCACCTAGGAACGACTGAAGCTTTCTTT.